The TCR beta chain described here comes from a study of tumor-infiltrating lymphocytes in primary liver carcinoma. Overall study results and limits: Just about 7-25% of leading clones were found in every one of five regions.

This CDR3 has 13 residues. Germline lookup yields CDR1 SGHKS and CDR2 YYEKEE (reference sequence). A word on this clonotype: Its target is not known. The junction does not match germline at one end; this may be a read error.

Reverse transcription of around 0.45 ug total RNA with a constant-region primer produced TCR beta cDNA. Library construction for TCR beta comprised three nested multiplex PCR rounds performed with slightly modified ARM-PCR. TRBV1-TRBV30 forward primers and a C-beta reverse primer were used in the first two PCR rounds, which each ran for about 9 cycles. TCRdb called the multiplex PCR reads again in MiXCR, with one record for every CDR3 protein. The sample holds about 130,000 distinct CDR3 sequences, 64% seen once. Unsorted bulk tissue, about 20-32 mg of it, served as the source for co-extraction of RNA and DNA.

Sequences were obtained from liver tumor tissue from sampling region 3. Subset defined: tumor region T3, left-lateral pole. V is TRBV5-5 and J is TRBJ1-1; a possible D gene is TRBD1 (5 bases). This TCR was recovered from a woman aged 60 to 75 with primary liver carcinoma and hepatitis B virus infection. CDR3 DNA: TGTGCCAGCAGCTTGGGGACATGGTCTGAAGCTCTCTTT. As protein: CASSLGTWSEALF.